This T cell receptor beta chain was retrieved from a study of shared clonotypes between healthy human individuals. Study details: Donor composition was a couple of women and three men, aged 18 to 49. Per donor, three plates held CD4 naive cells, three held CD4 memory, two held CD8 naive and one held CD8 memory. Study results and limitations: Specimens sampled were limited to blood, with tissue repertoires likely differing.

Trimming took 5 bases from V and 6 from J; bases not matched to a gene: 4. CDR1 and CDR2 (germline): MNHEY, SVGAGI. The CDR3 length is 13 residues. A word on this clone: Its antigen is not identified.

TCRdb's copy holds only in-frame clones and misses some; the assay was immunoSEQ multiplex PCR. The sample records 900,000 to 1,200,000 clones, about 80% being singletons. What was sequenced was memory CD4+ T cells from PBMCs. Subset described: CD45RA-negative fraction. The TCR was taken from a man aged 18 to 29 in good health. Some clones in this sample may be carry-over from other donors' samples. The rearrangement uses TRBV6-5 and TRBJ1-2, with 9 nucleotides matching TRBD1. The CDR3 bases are TGTGCCAGCAGTCCCGGGACAGGGAATGGCTACACCTTC. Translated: CASSPGTGNGYTF.